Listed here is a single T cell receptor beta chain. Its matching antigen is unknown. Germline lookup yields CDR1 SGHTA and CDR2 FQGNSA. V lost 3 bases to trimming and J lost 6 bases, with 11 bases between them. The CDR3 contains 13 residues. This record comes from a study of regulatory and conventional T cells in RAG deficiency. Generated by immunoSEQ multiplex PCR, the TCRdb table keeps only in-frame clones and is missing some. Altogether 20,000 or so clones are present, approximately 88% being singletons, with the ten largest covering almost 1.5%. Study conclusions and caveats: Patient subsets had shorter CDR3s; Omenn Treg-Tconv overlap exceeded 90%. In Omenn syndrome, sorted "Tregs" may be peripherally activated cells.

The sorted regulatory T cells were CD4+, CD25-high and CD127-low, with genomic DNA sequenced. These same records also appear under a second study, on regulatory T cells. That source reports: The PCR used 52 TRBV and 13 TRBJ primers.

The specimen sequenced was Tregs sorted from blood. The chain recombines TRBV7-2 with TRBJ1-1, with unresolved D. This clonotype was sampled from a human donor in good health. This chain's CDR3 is CASSLTGRSEAFF. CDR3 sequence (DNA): TGTGCCAGCAGCTTGACGGGGAGGTCTGAAGCTTTCTTT.